Given below is one T cell receptor beta chain in context. Sorting isolated naive CD4 T cells lacking CD45RO and expressing CD62L. The data stem from a study of human versus mouse CDR3 diversity and MHC coevolution. This CDR3 has 15 amino acids. The germline V gene encodes CDR1 SGHDN and CDR2 FVKESK. With V trimmed by 4 bases and J by 3 bases, 4 bases remained unmatched. Sequencing was performed with immunoSEQ multiplex PCR; in TCRdb, only in-frame clones are kept and a portion is missing. Of about 77,000 clones in the sample, about nine tenths were seen once. Sequencing used naive CD4+ T cells from blood. Documented subset: CD45RO-negative CD62L-positive naive CD4 T cells. The source of this sequence is a person aged 30 to 70 in good health. This chain uses TRBV14 with TRBJ2-1; 9 bases match TRBD2. The CDR3 DNA follows: TGTGCCAGCAGCCCCGGACTAGCGAGCTACAATGAGCAGTTCTTC. It is translated as CASSPGLASYNEQFF.